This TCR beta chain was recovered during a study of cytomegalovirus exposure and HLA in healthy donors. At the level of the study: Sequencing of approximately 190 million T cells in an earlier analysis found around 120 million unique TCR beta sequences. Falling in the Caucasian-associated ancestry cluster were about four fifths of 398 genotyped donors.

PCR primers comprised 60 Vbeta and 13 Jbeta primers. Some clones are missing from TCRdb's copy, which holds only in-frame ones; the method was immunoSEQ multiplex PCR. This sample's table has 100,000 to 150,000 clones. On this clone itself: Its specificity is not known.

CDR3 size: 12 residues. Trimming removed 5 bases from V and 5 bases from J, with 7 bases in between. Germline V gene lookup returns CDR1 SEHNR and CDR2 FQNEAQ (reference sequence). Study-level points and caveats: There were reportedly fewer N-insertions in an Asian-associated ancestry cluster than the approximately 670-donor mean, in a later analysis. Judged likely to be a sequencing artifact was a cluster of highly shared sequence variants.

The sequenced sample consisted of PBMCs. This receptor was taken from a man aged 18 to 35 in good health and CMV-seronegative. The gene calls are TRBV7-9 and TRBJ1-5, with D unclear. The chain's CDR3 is CASSLEDQPQHF. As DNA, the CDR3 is TGTGCCAGCAGCCTCGAGGATCAGCCCCAGCATTTT.